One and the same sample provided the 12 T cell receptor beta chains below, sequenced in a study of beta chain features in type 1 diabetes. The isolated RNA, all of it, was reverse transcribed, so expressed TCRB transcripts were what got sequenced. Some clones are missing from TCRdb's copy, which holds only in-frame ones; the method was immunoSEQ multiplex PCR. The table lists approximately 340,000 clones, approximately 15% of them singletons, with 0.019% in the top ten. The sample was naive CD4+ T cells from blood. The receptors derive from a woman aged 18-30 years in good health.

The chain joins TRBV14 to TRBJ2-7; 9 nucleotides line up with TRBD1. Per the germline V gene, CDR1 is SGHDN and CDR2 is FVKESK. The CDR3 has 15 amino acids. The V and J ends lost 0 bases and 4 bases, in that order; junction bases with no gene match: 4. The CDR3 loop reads CASSQDTGQGYEQYF. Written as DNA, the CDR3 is TGTGCCAGCAGCCAAGATACGGGACAGGGATACGAGCAGTACTTC.

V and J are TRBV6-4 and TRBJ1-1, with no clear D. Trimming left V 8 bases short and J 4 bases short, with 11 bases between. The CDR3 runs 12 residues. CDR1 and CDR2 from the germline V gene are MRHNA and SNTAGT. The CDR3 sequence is CASPREGTEAFF. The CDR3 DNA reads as TGTGCCAGCCCGAGGGAGGGCACTGAAGCTTTCTTT.

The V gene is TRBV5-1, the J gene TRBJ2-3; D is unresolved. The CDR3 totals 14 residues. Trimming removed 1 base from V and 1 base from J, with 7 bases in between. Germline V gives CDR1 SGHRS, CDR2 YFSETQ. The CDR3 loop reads CASSLSTGTDTQYF. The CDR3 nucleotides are TGCGCCAGCAGCTTGTCTACAGGCACAGATACGCAGTATTTT.

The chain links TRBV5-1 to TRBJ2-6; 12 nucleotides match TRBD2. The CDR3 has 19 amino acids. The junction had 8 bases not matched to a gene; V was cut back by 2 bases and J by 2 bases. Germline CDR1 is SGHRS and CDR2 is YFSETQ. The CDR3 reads CASSLTLAGGTAGANVLTF. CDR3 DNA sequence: TGCGCCAGCAGCTTAACACTAGCGGGAGGTACGGCTGGGGCCAACGTCCTGACTTTC.

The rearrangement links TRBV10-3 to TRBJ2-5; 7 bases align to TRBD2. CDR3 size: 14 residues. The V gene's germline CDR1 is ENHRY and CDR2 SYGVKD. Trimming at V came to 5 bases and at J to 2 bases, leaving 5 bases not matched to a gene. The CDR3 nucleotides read TGTGCCATCAGTAGCCTAGCGGTTCAAGAGACCCAGTACTTC. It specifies CAISSLAVQETQYF.

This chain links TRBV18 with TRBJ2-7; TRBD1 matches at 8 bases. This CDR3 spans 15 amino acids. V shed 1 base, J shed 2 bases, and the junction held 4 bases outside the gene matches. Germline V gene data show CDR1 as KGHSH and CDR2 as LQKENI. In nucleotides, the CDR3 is TGTGCCAGCTCACCACAAGGGACAGGAGCCTACGAGCAGTACTTC. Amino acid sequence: CASSPQGTGAYEQYF.

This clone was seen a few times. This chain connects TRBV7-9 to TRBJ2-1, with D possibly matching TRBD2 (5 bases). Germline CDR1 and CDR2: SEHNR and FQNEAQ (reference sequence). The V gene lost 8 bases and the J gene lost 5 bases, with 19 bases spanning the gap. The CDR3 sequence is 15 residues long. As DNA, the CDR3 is TGTGCCAGCGGCAAATTCAAACTAGTCGACAATGAGCAGTTCTTC. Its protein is CASGKFKLVDNEQFF.

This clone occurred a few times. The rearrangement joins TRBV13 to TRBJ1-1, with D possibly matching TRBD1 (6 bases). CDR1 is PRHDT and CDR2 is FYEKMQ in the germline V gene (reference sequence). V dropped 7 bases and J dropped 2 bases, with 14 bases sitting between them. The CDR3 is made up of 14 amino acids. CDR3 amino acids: CASTLGGGNTEAFF. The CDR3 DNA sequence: TGTGCCAGCACCCTAGGGGGGGGTAACACTGAAGCTTTCTTT.

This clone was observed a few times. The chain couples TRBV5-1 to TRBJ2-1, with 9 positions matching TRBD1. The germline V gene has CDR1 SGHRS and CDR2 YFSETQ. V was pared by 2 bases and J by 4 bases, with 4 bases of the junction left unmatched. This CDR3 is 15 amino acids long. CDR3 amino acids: CASSLPGQGYNEQFF. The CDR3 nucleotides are TGCGCCAGCAGCTTACCGGGACAGGGTTACAATGAGCAGTTCTTC.

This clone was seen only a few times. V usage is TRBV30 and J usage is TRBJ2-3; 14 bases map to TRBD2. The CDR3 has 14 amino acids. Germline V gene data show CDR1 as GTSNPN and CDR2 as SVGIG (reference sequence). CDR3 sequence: CALGTSGSIDTQYF. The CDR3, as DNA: TGTGCTCTAGGGACTAGCGGGAGTATAGATACGCAGTATTTT.

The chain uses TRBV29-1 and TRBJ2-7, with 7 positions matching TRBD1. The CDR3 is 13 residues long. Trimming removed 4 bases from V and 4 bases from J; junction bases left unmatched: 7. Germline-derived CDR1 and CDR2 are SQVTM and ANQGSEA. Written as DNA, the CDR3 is TGCAGCGTTGGGAGGACAGGATCGTACGAGCAGTACTTC. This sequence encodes CSVGRTGSYEQYF.

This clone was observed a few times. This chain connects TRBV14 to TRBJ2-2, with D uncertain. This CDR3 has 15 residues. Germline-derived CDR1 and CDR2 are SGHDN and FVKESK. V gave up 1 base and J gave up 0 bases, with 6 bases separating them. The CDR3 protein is CASSQVWPNTGELFF. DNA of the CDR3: TGTGCCAGCAGCCAAGTTTGGCCGAACACCGGGGAGCTGTTTTTT.